The rows below give T cell receptor beta chains drawn from one sample of a study of cytomegalovirus exposure and HLA in healthy donors. Sequencing used immunoSEQ multiplex PCR; TCRdb keeps in-frame clones, though not all of them. The table shows about 240,000 clones, with approximately 86% occurring only once. The sample consisted of PBMCs. These receptors were obtained from a woman aged 30 to 39 in good health and CMV-seropositive. CDR3s include the opening cysteine and the closing phenylalanine or tryptophan. The D gene is left open where the match is weak. Clone sizes are given selectively: once, few, many, or a class where the clone is expanded.

d_call cdr3_length j_call v_call clone_size cdr3_aa cdr3_nt
. 16 TRBJ1-5 TRBV10-2 few CATRGAGMLGNQPQHF TGCGCCACCCGCGGGGCGGGCATGTTGGGCAATCAGCCCCAGCATTTT
. 13 TRBJ2-7 TRBV5-1 . CASSPGQNYEQYF TGCGCCAGCAGCCCCGGACAGAACTACGAGCAGTACTTC
TRBD1 16 TRBJ1-3 TRBV28 . CASSLQGQNSGNTIYF TGTGCCAGCAGTTTACAGGGACAGAACTCTGGAAACACCATATATTTT
. 14 TRBJ1-4 TRBV30 . CAWSQGVPNEKLFF TGTGCCTGGAGCCAGGGTGTTCCTAATGAAAAACTGTTTTTT
. 14 TRBJ2-5 TRBV6-5 . CASKASSFGETQYF TGTGCCAGCAAGGCTAGCTCATTTGGAGAGACCCAGTACTTC
TRBD1 14 TRBJ1-1 TRBV19 . CASSRGQGYTEAFF TGTGCCAGTAGTAGGGGACAGGGCTACACTGAAGCTTTCTTT
TRBD2 16 TRBJ2-5 TRBV5-1 . CASSLSPLAGGETQYF TGCGCCAGCAGCTTGTCCCCACTAGCGGGAGGCGAGACCCAGTACTTC
. 15 TRBJ1-5 TRBV4-1 . CASSLFQGASQPQHF TGCGCCAGCAGCCTGTTCCAGGGTGCAAGTCAGCCCCAGCATTTT
. 13 TRBJ2-2 TRBV27 once CASSFYVNGELFF TGTGCCAGCAGTTTTTATGTTAACGGGGAGCTGTTTTTT
TRBD2 18 TRBJ2-3 TRBV27 . CASNQIRRLAEITDTQYF TGTGCCAGCAACCAAATTCGGCGGCTAGCGGAAATCACAGATACGCAGTATTTT
TRBD2 16 TRBJ2-7 TRBV5-1 . CASTAGLAGISYEQYF TGCGCCAGCACCGCAGGACTAGCGGGGATTTCCTACGAGCAGTACTTC
. 15 TRBJ1-3 TRBV27 . CASSFSGNSGNTIYF TGTGCCAGCAGTTTTTCGGGGAACTCTGGAAACACCATATATTTT
TRBD1 16 TRBJ2-1 TRBV11-3 . CASSQMTGRFGNEQFF TGTGCCAGCAGCCAAATGACAGGGCGGTTCGGTAATGAGCAGTTCTTC
. 12 TRBJ2-1 TRBV11-2 . CASSRRVDEQFF TGTGCCAGCAGCAGGAGGGTAGATGAGCAGTTCTTC
. 13 TRBJ2-1 TRBV6-5 . CASSYRPPGMPFF TGTGCCAGCAGTTACCGCCCGCCGGGTATGCCGTTCTTC
. 17 TRBJ2-1 TRBV4-1 once CASSPLPSSASYNEQFF TGCGCCAGCAGCCCCCTACCCTCTAGCGCCTCCTACAATGAGCAGTTCTTC
. 15 TRBJ2-7 TRBV27 . CASSLSPRLVREQYF TGTGCCAGCAGTTTATCACCCAGACTCGTTCGCGAGCAGTACTTC
. 15 TRBJ2-6 TRBV2 . CASTVPNSGANVLTF TGTGCCAGCACAGTTCCGAACTCTGGGGCCAACGTCCTGACTTTC